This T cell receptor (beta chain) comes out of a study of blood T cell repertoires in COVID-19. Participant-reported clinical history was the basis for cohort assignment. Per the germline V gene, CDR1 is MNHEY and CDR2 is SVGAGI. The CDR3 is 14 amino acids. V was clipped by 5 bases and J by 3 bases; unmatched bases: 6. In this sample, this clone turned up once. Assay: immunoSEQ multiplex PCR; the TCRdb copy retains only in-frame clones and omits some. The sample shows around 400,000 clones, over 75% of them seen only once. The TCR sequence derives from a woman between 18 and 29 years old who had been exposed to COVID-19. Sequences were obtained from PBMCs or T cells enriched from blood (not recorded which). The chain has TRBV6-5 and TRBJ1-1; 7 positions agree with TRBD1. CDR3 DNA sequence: TGTGCCAGCAGTACGCGGACAGGCGACACTGAAGCTTTCTTT. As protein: CASSTRTGDTEAFF.